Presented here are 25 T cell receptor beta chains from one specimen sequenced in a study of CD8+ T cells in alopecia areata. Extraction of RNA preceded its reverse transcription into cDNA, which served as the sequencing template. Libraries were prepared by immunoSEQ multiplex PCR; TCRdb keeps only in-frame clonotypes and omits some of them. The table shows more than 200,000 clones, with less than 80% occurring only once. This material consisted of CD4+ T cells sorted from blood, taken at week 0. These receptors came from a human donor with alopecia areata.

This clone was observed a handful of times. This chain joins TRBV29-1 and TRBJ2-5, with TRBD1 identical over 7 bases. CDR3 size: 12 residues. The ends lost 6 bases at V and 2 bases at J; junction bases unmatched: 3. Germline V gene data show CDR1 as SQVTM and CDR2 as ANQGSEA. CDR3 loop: CSVATGQETQYF. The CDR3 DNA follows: TGCAGCGTGGCGACAGGGCAAGAGACCCAGTACTTC.

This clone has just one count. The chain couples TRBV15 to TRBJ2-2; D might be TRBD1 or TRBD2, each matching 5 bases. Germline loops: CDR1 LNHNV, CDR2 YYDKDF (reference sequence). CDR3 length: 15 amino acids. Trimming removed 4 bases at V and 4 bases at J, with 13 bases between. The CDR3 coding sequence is TGTGCCACCAGCAACCGGGACGGCGTCACCGGGGAGCTGTTTTTT. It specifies CATSNRDGVTGELFF.

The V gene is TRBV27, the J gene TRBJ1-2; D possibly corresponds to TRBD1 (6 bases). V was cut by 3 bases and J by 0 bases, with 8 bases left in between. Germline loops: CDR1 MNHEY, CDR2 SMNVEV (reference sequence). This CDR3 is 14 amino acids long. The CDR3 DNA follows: TGTGCCAGCAGTTTTGACAGGACTAACTATGGCTACACCTTC. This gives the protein CASSFDRTNYGYTF.

This CDR3 is CASSIITSRNEQFF. The CDR3 DNA follows: TGTGCCAGCAGTATTATCACTAGTCGTAATGAGCAGTTCTTC. The chain joins TRBV6-9 to TRBJ2-1, with TRBD2 as a possible D gene (5 bases). Germline V lookup: CDR1 MNHGY, CDR2 SVAAGI. The CDR3 runs to 14 residues. V lost 5 bases and J 7 bases, leaving 15 bases between the germline ends.

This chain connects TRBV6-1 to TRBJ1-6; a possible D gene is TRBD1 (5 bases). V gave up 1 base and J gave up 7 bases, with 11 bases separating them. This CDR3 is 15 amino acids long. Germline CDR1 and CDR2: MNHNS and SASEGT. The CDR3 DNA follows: TGTGCCAGCAGTGAAGGATCAGGGACCAATTCACCCCTCCACTTT. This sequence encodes CASSEGSGTNSPLHF.

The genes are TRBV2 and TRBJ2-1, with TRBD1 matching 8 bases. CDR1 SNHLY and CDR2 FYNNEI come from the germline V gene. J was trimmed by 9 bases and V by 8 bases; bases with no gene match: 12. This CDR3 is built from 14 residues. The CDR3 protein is CASRGAGGWGEQFF. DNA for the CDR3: TGTGCCAGCCGAGGGGCAGGGGGCTGGGGTGAGCAGTTCTTC.

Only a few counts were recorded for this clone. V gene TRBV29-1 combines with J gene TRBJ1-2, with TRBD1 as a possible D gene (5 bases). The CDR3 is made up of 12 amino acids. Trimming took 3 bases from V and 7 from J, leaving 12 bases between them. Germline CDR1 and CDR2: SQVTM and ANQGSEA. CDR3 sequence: CSVDRSRAGYTF. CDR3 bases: TGCAGCGTTGATAGGAGCAGGGCTGGCTACACCTTC.

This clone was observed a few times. CDR3 amino acids: CSAREGAPLHF. DNA for the CDR3: TGCAGTGCTAGAGAAGGCGCACCCCTCCACTTT. The chain employs TRBV20-1 and TRBJ1-6; D gene unclear. The V gene lost 0 bases and the J gene lost 11 bases, with 5 bases spanning the gap. Per germline, CDR1 DFQATT and CDR2 SNEGSKA (reference sequence). There are 11 residues in the CDR3.

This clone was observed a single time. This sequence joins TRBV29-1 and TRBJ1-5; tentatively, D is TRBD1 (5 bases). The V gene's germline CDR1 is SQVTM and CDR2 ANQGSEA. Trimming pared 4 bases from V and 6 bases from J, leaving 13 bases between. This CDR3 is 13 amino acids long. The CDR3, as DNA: TGCAGCGTTGTTAAGGACGGGACTCAGCCCCAGCATTTT. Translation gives CSVVKDGTQPQHF.

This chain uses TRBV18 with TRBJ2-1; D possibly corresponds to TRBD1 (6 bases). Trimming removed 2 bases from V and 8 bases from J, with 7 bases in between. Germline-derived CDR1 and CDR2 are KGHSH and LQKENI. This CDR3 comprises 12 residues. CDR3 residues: CASSPKGDEQFF. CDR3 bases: TGTGCCAGCTCACCAAAGGGGGATGAGCAGTTCTTC.

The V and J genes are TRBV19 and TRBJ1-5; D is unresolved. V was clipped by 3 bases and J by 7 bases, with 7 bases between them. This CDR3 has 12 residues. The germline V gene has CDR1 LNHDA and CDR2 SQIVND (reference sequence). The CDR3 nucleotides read TGTGCCAGTAGTATCCTTGAGCAGCCCCAGCATTTT. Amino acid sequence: CASSILEQPQHF.

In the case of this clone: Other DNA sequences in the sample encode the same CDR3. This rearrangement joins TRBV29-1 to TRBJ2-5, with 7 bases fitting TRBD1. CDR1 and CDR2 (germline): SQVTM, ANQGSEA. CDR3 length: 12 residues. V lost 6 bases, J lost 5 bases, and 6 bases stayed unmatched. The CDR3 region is CSVEQGSETQYF. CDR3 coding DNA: TGCAGCGTAGAACAGGGGTCGGAGACCCAGTACTTC.

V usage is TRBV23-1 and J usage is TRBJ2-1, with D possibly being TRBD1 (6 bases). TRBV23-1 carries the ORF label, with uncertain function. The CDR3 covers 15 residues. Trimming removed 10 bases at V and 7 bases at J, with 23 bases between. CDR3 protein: CATVRTGYCSNEQFF. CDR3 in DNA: TGCGCCACCGTTCGAACAGGGTATTGTTCGAATGAGCAGTTCTTC.

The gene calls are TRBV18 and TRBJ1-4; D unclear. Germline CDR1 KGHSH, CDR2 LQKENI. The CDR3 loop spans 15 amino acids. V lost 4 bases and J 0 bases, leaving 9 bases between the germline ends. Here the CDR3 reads CASSRYSTTNEKLFF. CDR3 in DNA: TGTGCCAGCTCACGATACAGCACAACTAATGAAAAACTGTTTTTT.

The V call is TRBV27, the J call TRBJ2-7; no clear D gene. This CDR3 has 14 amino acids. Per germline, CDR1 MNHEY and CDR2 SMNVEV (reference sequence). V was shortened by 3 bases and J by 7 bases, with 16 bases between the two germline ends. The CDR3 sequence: CASSFSDLRNEQYF. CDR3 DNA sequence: TGTGCCAGCAGTTTTTCCGATCTACGAAATGAGCAGTACTTC.

The CDR3 spells CASSLGQASTDTQYF. In nucleotides, the CDR3 is TGTGCCAGCAGCTTGGGACAAGCCTCCACAGATACGCAGTATTTT. The chain uses TRBV5-6 and TRBJ2-3; D uncertain. Germline assignment: CDR1 SGHDT and CDR2 YYEEEE. V was pared by 0 bases and J by 2 bases, with 10 bases between. The CDR3 loop spans 15 amino acids. Filled out from reference TRBV5-6 and TRBJ2-3, the complete variable domain reads DAGVTQSPTHLIKTRGQQVTLRCSPKSGHDTVSWYQQALGQGPQFIFQYYEEEERQRGNFPDRFSGHQFPNYSSELNVNALLLGDSALYLCASSLGQASTDTQYFGPGTRLTVL.

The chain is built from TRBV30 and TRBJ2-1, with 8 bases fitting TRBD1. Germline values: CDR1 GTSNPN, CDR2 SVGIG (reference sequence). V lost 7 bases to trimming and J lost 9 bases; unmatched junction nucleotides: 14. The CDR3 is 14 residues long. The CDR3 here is CASSRGQVFGEQFF. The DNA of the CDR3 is TGTGCCTCCTCAAGGGGACAGGTTTTCGGTGAGCAGTTCTTC.

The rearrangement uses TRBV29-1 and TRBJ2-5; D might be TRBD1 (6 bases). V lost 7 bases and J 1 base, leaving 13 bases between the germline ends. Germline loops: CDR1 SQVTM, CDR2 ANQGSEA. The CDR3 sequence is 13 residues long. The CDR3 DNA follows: TGCAGCGGACGAACAGGGCTCCAAGAGACCCAGTACTTC. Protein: CSGRTGLQETQYF.

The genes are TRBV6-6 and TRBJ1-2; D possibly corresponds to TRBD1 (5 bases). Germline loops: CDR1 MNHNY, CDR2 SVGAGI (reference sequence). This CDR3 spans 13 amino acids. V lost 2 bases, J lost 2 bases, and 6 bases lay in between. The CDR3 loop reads CASSYRQNYGYTF. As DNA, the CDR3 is TGTGCCAGCAGTTACAGACAGAACTATGGCTACACCTTC.

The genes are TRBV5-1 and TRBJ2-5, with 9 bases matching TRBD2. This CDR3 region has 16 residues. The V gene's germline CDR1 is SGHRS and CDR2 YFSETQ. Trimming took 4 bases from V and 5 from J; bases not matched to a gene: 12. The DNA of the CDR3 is TGCGCCAGCAGCCGACTCCCTAGCGGGGATGAGGAGACCCAGTACTTC. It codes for CASSRLPSGDEETQYF.

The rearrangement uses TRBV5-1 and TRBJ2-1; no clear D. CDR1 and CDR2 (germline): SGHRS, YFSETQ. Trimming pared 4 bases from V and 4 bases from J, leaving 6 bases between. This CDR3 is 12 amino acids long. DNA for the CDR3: TGCGCCAGCAGCCCGCAGTACAATGAGCAGTTCTTC. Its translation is CASSPQYNEQFF.

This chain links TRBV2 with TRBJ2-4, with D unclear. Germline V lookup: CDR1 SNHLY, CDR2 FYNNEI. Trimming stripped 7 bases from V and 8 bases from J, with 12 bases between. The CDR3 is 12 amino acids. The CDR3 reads CASKDPGDIQYF. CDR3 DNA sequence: TGTGCCAGCAAGGACCCTGGGGACATTCAGTACTTC.

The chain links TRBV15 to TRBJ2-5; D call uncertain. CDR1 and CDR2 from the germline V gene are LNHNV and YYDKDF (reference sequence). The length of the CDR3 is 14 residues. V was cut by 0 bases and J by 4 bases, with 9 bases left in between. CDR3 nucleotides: TGTGCCACCAGCAGAGATTGGGATGGAGAGACCCAGTACTTC. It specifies CATSRDWDGETQYF.

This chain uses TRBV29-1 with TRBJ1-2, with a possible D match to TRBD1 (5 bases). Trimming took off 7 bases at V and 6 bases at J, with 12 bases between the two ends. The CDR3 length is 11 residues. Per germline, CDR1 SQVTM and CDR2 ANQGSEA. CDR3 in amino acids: CSALGGDGYTF. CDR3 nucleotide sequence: TGCAGCGCCCTCGGGGGAGATGGCTACACCTTC.

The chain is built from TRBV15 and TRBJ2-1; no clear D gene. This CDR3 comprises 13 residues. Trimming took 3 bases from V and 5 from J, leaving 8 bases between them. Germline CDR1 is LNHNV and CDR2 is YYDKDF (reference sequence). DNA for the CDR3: TGTGCCACCAGCAGGCGCCTCGACAATGAGCAGTTCTTC. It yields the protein CATSRRLDNEQFF.